This T cell receptor (beta chain) was sequenced in a study of CD8 T cells in Susac syndrome. Germline-derived CDR1 and CDR2 are SNHLY and FYNNEI. V gave up 7 bases and J gave up 3 bases; unmatched junction bases: 6. CDR3 length: 15 residues. Random hexamers were used to reverse transcribe 0.5 to 1 ug of RNA. Across 54 Vbeta and 13 Jbeta, immunoSEQ multiplex PCR amplified TCR beta CDR3. MiXCR, applied by TCRdb to the immunoSEQ multiplex PCR reads, yields one record per CDR3 protein. The data hold about 180,000 distinct CDR3 sequences, with 85% to 95% observed a single time. Sequencing used CD4+ T cells from PBMCs. This chain connects TRBV2 to TRBJ2-2; 9 bases are shared with TRBD2. This clonotype was sampled from a human donor with Susac syndrome. CDR3: CASKDGGGDTGELFF. The CDR3 coding sequence is TGTGCCAGCAAGGACGGCGGGGGGGACACCGGGGAGCTGTTTTTT.